This T cell receptor beta chain was obtained from a study of long-term antiretroviral therapy in people with HIV. Trimming removed 2 bases from V and 11 bases from J; junction bases left unmatched: 3. The CDR3 totals 13 residues. The germline V gene encodes CDR1 MDHEN and CDR2 SYDVKM. Assay version v3.0 of immunoSEQ was used, and it was run at survey level. Profiling relied on immunoSEQ multiplex PCR, and the TCRdb table lists in-frame clones only, not all of them. The table records 25,000 to 35,000 clones, 70% to 90% of them present only once. The specimen comprised unsorted PBMCs, sampled roughly 5 years before starting antiretroviral therapy. This chain joins TRBV28 and TRBJ1-6; 7 nucleotides match TRBD1. This TCR came from a man aged 50 to 60 with HIV. The CDR3 sequence: CASSLPRGAPLHF. In DNA, the CDR3 is TGTGCCAGCAGTTTACCCAGGGGGGCACCCCTCCACTTT.